The 22 T cell receptor beta chains listed next were all sequenced from one sample in a study of radiotherapy plus CTLA-4 blockade in lung cancer. Data came from immunoSEQ multiplex PCR; TCRdb stores just in-frame clones and leaves some out. Among roughly 120,000 clones, nearly 80% were seen once, and the ten largest hold over 4%. This specimen was peripheral blood, taken from a patient treated with radiotherapy plus ipilimumab. These receptors originate from a human donor with non-small cell lung cancer who had a partial response to radiotherapy plus ipilimumab.

The chain combines TRBV6-5 with TRBJ2-5, with 8 positions matching TRBD1. The J call may be mistaken, given a closer DNA end match to TRBJ2-7. CDR3 size: 15 residues. The germline CDR1 and CDR2 sequences are MNHEY and SVGAGI. The CDR3 here is CASSSRDRSSYEQYF. CDR3 nucleotide sequence: TGTGCCAGCAGTTCCCGGGACAGGAGCTCCTACGAGCAGTACTTC.

The chain couples TRBV4-2 to TRBJ2-1, with 10 bases matching TRBD2. V trimming: 3 bases; J trimming: 6 bases; junction bases outside the gene matches: 14. The CDR3 spans 18 residues. Germline CDR1 and CDR2: LGHNA and YNFKEQ. The CDR3 DNA reads TGTGCCAGCAGCCACCCCCGGACTAGCGGAAAAGGGAGCAATGAGCAGTTCTTC. Protein: CASSHPRTSGKGSNEQFF.

This chain links TRBV6-5 with TRBJ1-1; 10 bases are a match to TRBD1. CDR3 length: 13 amino acids. The germline gives CDR1 MNHEY, CDR2 SVGAGI. Trimming removed 5 bases from V and 7 bases from J; junction bases left unmatched: 4. The CDR3 is CASSPGQGVEAFF. The CDR3 DNA sequence: TGTGCCAGCAGTCCCGGACAGGGGGTTGAAGCTTTCTTT.

This clone was seen more than once but under ten times. V and J are TRBV7-9 and TRBJ1-1; 10 bases line up with TRBD1. The J segment lost 2 bases and the V segment lost 3 bases, leaving 3 bases of the junction unmatched. The CDR3 consists of 15 residues. Per germline, CDR1 SEHNR and CDR2 FQNEAQ (reference sequence). The CDR3 DNA reads as TGTGCCAGCAGCTTCGGGGACAGGGGAAACACTGAAGCTTTCTTT. This codes for CASSFGDRGNTEAFF.

The chain has TRBV6-5 and TRBJ1-2; D might be TRBD1 (6 bases). Germline V gene sequence: CDR1 MNHEY, CDR2 SVGAGI. Trimming took 11 bases from V and 4 from J, leaving 20 bases between them. CDR3 size: 14 residues. This chain's CDR3 is CACSGAGAAYGYTF. In DNA, the CDR3 is TGTGCCTGCTCCGGGGCAGGGGCCGCCTATGGCTACACCTTC.

The V gene is TRBV6-5, the J gene TRBJ2-2, with TRBD2 as a possible D gene (6 bases). Deletions cut 10 bases from V and 2 bases from J, with 17 bases between. CDR1 and CDR2 from the germline V gene are MNHEY and SVGAGI. The CDR3 has 15 residues. CDR3 loop: CATSRAGRNTGELFF. The CDR3 DNA reads TGTGCCACCAGCCGGGCGGGGAGAAACACCGGGGAGCTGTTTTTT.

A single count supports this clone. The V gene is TRBV18, the J gene TRBJ1-2; TRBD1 might be the D (6 bases). The V gene's germline CDR1 is KGHSH and CDR2 LQKENI. This CDR3 is 14 amino acids long. Trimming stripped 0 bases from V and 4 bases from J, with 9 bases between. CDR3 in amino acids: CASSPPGTPYGYTF. As DNA, the CDR3 is TGTGCCAGCTCACCACCCGGGACACCCTATGGCTACACCTTC.

The chain has TRBV7-2 and TRBJ2-5; TRBD1 might be the D (6 bases). V lost 5 bases, J lost 7 bases, and 11 bases lay in between. Per germline, CDR1 SGHTA and CDR2 FQGNSA. CDR3 length equals 12 residues. This CDR3 is CASSPTGRTQYF. CDR3 sequence (DNA): TGTGCCAGCAGCCCCACAGGGAGGACCCAGTACTTC.

A note on this clone: One end of the junction fails to match germline, which may point to a read error. The rearrangement joins TRBV14 to TRBJ1-4; D is unclear. Germline CDR1 is SGHDN and CDR2 is FVKESK. The CDR3 contains 17 residues. Written as DNA, the CDR3 is TGTGCCAGCAGCAAAGATGGCAGACAATTAACTAATGAAAAACTGTTTTTT. Translated, it gives CASSKDGRQLTNEKLFF.

The chain uses TRBV10-2 and TRBJ2-1; 12 nucleotides match TRBD2. With 7 bases clipped from V and 16 bases from J, the junction kept 8 bases outside the gene matches. This CDR3 has 12 amino acids. Germline CDR1 reads WSHSY; CDR2 reads SAAADI. CDR3: CASNPTSGRNFF. The CDR3 coding sequence is TGCGCCAGCAACCCCACTAGCGGGAGGAACTTCTTC.

This clone was counted once. The chain recombines TRBV6-1 with TRBJ2-5; TRBD2 is a possible D gene (5 bases). The V gene's germline CDR1 is MNHNS and CDR2 SASEGT. V was cut by 2 bases and J by 5 bases, with 9 bases left in between. The CDR3 loop spans 13 amino acids. The CDR3 coding sequence is TGTGCCAGCAGTGAATTGGAGGTGGAGACCCAGTACTTC. Residues: CASSELEVETQYF.

This clone has a single count. The chain joins TRBV27 to TRBJ1-2; D not certain. This CDR3 region has 14 residues. V was shortened by 4 bases and J by 2 bases, with 11 bases between the two germline ends. Per the germline V gene, CDR1 is MNHEY and CDR2 is SMNVEV (reference sequence). CDR3 bases: TGTGCCAGCAGTTACCGCGCGGGAAACTATGGCTACACCTTC. Encoded protein: CASSYRAGNYGYTF.

CDR3 region: CASSLSPGAVGYTF. The CDR3 DNA follows: TGTGCCAGCAGTTTATCTCCAGGGGCGGTCGGCTACACCTTC. The rearrangement links TRBV28 to TRBJ1-2; possibly TRBD1 for D (6 bases). The CDR3 covers 14 residues. V was shortened by 1 base and J by 8 bases, with 14 bases between the two germline ends. Germline values: CDR1 MDHEN, CDR2 SYDVKM.

The V call is TRBV9, the J call TRBJ2-7; 8 bases align to TRBD2. The CDR3 is made up of 14 amino acids. The V gene end was trimmed by 1 base and the J gene end by 6 bases; junction bases not matched to a gene: 6. Germline V CDR1 and CDR2: SGDLS, YYNGEE. The CDR3 coding sequence is TGTGCCAGCAGCGTAAGCGGGAGACGGGGCGAGCAGTACTTC. It is translated as CASSVSGRRGEQYF. The entire variable domain, with the rest obtained from reference TRBV9 and TRBJ2-7, is as follows: DSGVTQTPKHLITATGQRVTLRCSPRSGDLSVYWYQQSLDQGLQFLIQYYNGEERAKGNILERFSAQQFPDLHSELNLSSLELGDSALYFCASSVSGRRGEQYFGPGTRLTVT.

V gene TRBV5-1 combines with J gene TRBJ1-1; D may be TRBD1 (6 bases). From germline, CDR1 is SGHRS and CDR2 YFSETQ. Between the trimmed V and J ends, which lost 0 bases and 0 bases, there was a span of 9 bases. The CDR3 totals 15 residues. CDR3 region: CASSLDRAVNTEAFF. In nucleotides, the CDR3 is TGCGCCAGCAGCTTGGACAGGGCTGTGAACACTGAAGCTTTCTTT. The full variable domain, completed using reference TRBV5-1 and TRBJ1-1, is KAGVTQTPRYLIKTRGQQVTLSCSPISGHRSVSWYQQTPGQGLQFLFEYFSETQRNKGNFPGRFSGRQFSNSRSEMNVSTLELGDSALYLCASSLDRAVNTEAFFGQGTRLTVV.

The CDR3 region is CSVLQKNEKLFF. The CDR3 region has the DNA TGCAGCGTTTTACAGAAAAATGAAAAACTGTTTTTT. J is TRBJ1-4 and V is TRBV29-1; D is ambiguous. Germline V gives CDR1 SQVTM, CDR2 ANQGSEA. The CDR3 totals 12 residues. Trimming left V 5 bases short and J 5 bases short, with 9 bases between.

This clone was observed a few times. The chain's CDR3 is CASSPGASGALYNEQFF. The DNA of the CDR3 is TGTGCCAGCTCACCTGGGGCTAGCGGAGCTCTATACAATGAGCAGTTCTTC. The V and J genes are TRBV2 and TRBJ2-1, with 7 positions matching TRBD2. Germline V gene data show CDR1 as SNHLY and CDR2 as FYNNEI. V shed 8 bases, J shed 4 bases, and the junction held 17 bases outside the gene matches. This CDR3 has 17 residues.

Only one count was recorded for this clone. The rearrangement uses TRBV28 and TRBJ2-1; 9 bases agree with TRBD1. CDR1 is MDHEN and CDR2 is SYDVKM in the germline V gene. This CDR3 is built from 17 residues. The junction had 6 bases not matched to a gene; V was cut back by 3 bases and J by 0 bases. CDR3 in DNA: TGTGCCAGCAGTTTCCCCAGACAGGGGGTCTCCTACAATGAGCAGTTCTTC. As protein: CASSFPRQGVSYNEQFF.

The chain carries TRBV19 and TRBJ2-5, with 8 bases matching TRBD2. The germline V gene encodes CDR1 LNHDA and CDR2 SQIVND (reference sequence). This CDR3 has 18 amino acids. The V and J ends lost 3 bases and 3 bases, in that order; junction bases with no gene match: 15. The DNA of the CDR3 is TGTGCCAGTAGTATTCTTCTGTCCCCGATTAGCGGGGAAGAGACCCAGTACTTC. Translating it yields CASSILLSPISGEETQYF. Full variable domain (rest looked up from reference TRBV19 and TRBJ2-5): DGGITQSPKYLFRKEGQNVTLSCEQNLNHDAMYWYRQDPGQGLRLIYYSQIVNDFQKGDIAEGYSVSREKKESFPLTVTSAQKNPTAFYLCASSILLSPISGEETQYFGPGTRLLVL.

V usage is TRBV27 and J usage is TRBJ2-1; 7 bases are shared with TRBD1. J lost 16 bases, V lost 4 bases, and 7 bases had no gene match. This CDR3 region has 11 residues. The germline CDR1 and CDR2 sequences are MNHEY and SMNVEV (reference sequence). CDR3 sequence reads: CASSSDRTFFF. The CDR3 DNA is TGTGCCAGCAGTTCGGACAGGACCTTTTTCTTC.

The V gene is TRBV10-3, the J gene TRBJ2-5; possibly TRBD1 for D (6 bases). Trimming took off 3 bases at V and 4 bases at J, with 12 bases between the two ends. The CDR3 extends over 14 amino acids. Germline V gene lookup returns CDR1 ENHRY and CDR2 SYGVKD. The CDR3 bases are TGTGCCATCAGTGATGACAGAGGGGGAGAGACCCAGTACTTC. Its protein product is CAISDDRGGETQYF.

V and J are TRBV5-4 and TRBJ2-5; D is perhaps TRBD1 (5 bases). Looked up from germline, CDR1 is SGHNT and CDR2 is YYREEE (reference sequence). Trimming took off 1 base at V and 6 bases at J, with 16 bases between the two ends. The CDR3 runs to 15 residues. The CDR3 loop reads CASSLLSQGGQTQYF. CDR3 sequence (DNA): TGTGCCAGCAGCTTGTTGTCCCAGGGCGGCCAGACCCAGTACTTC.